These 3 T cell receptor beta chains originate from one sample sequenced in a study of cytomegalovirus exposure and HLA in healthy donors. 13 Jbeta primers and 60 Vbeta primers were used for the PCR. The assay was immunoSEQ multiplex PCR, and TCRdb's table has in-frame clones only and misses some. The repertoire has some 190,000 clones, around 85% of them found once; the top ten carry 1%. Sequenced material: PBMCs. These receptor sequences come from a boy aged 2 to 10 in good health and CMV-seronegative.

V usage is TRBV7-3 and J usage is TRBJ2-1; D unclear. CDR1 SGHTA and CDR2 FQGTGA come from the germline V gene. Trimming shortened V by 2 bases and J by 10 bases, and 12 bases separated the two germline ends. The CDR3 loop spans 13 amino acids. For the CDR3, the DNA is TGTGCCAGCAGCTTAGCCGTGCGCCGGGAGCAGTTCTTC. Translation: CASSLAVRREQFF.

The rearrangement links TRBV2 to TRBJ2-5; 9 bases are shared with TRBD1. Trimming cost V 7 bases and J 1 base; bases outside gene matches: 7. Germline V gene sequence: CDR1 SNHLY, CDR2 FYNNEI. The CDR3 totals 15 residues. The CDR3: CASTRTGGTQETQYF. As DNA, the CDR3 is TGTGCCAGCACCCGAACAGGGGGCACCCAAGAGACCCAGTACTTC. Filled out from reference TRBV2 and TRBJ2-5, the complete variable domain reads EPEVTQTPSHQVTQMGQEVILRCVPISNHLYFYWYRQILGQKVEFLVSFYNNEISEKSEIFDDQFSVERPDGSNFTLKIRSTKLEDSAMYFCASTRTGGTQETQYFGPGTRLLVL.

This clone was found a few times. The chain has TRBV5-4 and TRBJ2-1, with D possibly TRBD2 on 6 matching bases. The CDR3 runs 16 residues. V was pared by 3 bases and J by 8 bases, with 21 bases between. The germline V gene has CDR1 SGHNT and CDR2 YYREEE (reference sequence). This CDR3 reads CASSWVGTSLSDEQFF. The CDR3 bases are TGTGCCAGCAGCTGGGTCGGGACTTCACTTTCGGATGAGCAGTTCTTC.